Following are 15 T cell receptor beta chains from one sample sequenced in a study of cytomegalovirus exposure and HLA in healthy donors. The repertoire was sequenced with immunoSEQ multiplex PCR; TCRdb's copy has only in-frame clones and lacks some. The sample includes hundreds of thousands of clones, 87% of them seen just once. Material: PBMCs. The source is a young woman in good health and CMV-seropositive.

This chain connects TRBV29-1 to TRBJ2-3; tentative D call: TRBD2 (5 bases). V lost 5 bases to trimming and J lost 1 base, with 10 bases between them. The CDR3 length is 13 residues. CDR1 and CDR2 from the germline V gene are SQVTM and ANQGSEA. The CDR3 reads CSVPRTRTDTQYF. As DNA, the CDR3 is TGCAGCGTTCCCCGGACTCGCACAGATACGCAGTATTTT.

V and J are TRBV6-6 and TRBJ1-1; a possible D gene is TRBD1 (5 bases). The V end was cut by 4 bases, the J end by 5 bases, with 14 bases between. The germline CDR1 and CDR2 sequences are MNHNY and SVGAGI (reference sequence). The CDR3 is made up of 14 amino acids. The chain's CDR3 is CASSFSGGNTEAFF. As DNA, the CDR3 is TGTGCCAGCAGTTTTTCCGGGGGGAATACTGAAGCTTTCTTT.

The V call is TRBV27, the J call TRBJ1-1; 9 bases agree with TRBD1. The CDR3 is 17 amino acids. The trim removed 0 bases at V and 1 base at J, leaving 6 bases unmatched. Germline-derived CDR1 and CDR2 are MNHEY and SMNVEV (reference sequence). The CDR3 coding sequence is TGTGCCAGCAGTTTATCTAGGACAGGGGAGGCGAACACTGAAGCTTTCTTT. This codes for CASSLSRTGEANTEAFF.

The rearrangement uses TRBV6-6 and TRBJ1-5; the D gene is possibly TRBD1 (5 bases). Trimming stripped 4 bases from V and 1 base from J, with 14 bases between. This CDR3 spans 16 amino acids. CDR1 MNHNY and CDR2 SVGAGI come from the germline V gene (reference sequence). CDR3 bases: TGTGCCAGCAGTTTCTCCAGGGTAGGCAGCAATCAGCCCCAGCATTTT. It specifies CASSFSRVGSNQPQHF.

The rearrangement uses TRBV5-4 and TRBJ2-5; unclear D gene. The germline V and J ends were trimmed by 0 bases and 4 bases, with 4 bases remaining between them. The CDR3 loop spans 12 amino acids. Per the germline V gene, CDR1 is SGHNT and CDR2 is YYREEE (reference sequence). In nucleotides, the CDR3 is TGTGCCAGCAGCTTGGGGGCAGAGACCCAGTACTTC. Translation: CASSLGAETQYF. The full variable domain, its missing parts supplied by reference TRBV5-4 and TRBJ2-5, is ETGVTQSPTHLIKTRGQQVTLRCSSQSGHNTVSWYQQALGQGPQFIFQYYREEENGRGNFPPRFSGLQFPNYSSELNVNALELDDSALYLCASSLGAETQYFGPGTRLLVL.

V usage is TRBV30 and J usage is TRBJ1-1; D not certain. The CDR3 runs to 13 residues. Germline V gene sequence: CDR1 GTSNPN, CDR2 SVGIG (reference sequence). V lost 0 bases and J lost 7, with 12 bases in between. The CDR3 spells CAWSVFIGGEAFF. The DNA of the CDR3 is TGTGCCTGGAGTGTTTTTATCGGAGGTGAAGCTTTCTTT.

Points on this clone: Other DNA sequences in this specimen translate into the identical CDR3. The chain combines TRBV2 with TRBJ2-3; D unresolved. The CDR3 is 12 amino acids. V gave up 6 bases and J gave up 1 base, with 5 bases separating them. CDR1 is SNHLY, CDR2 FYNNEI, per germline. The DNA for the CDR3 is TGTGCCAGCAGCGCAGGCACAGATACGCAGTATTTT. Translated: CASSAGTDTQYF. The full variable domain, rest sourced from reference TRBV2 and TRBJ2-3, is EPEVTQTPSHQVTQMGQEVILRCVPISNHLYFYWYRQILGQKVEFLVSFYNNEISEKSEIFDDQFSVERPDGSNFTLKIRSTKLEDSAMYFCASSAGTDTQYFGPGTRLTVL.

This clone was detected once. This chain uses TRBV27 with TRBJ2-1; TRBD2 is a possible D gene (5 bases). Germline CDR1 is MNHEY and CDR2 is SMNVEV (reference sequence). Trimming shortened V by 0 bases and J by 2 bases, and 8 bases separated the two germline ends. This CDR3 is built from 15 residues. The CDR3 reads CASSLSGEPYNEQFF. The CDR3 nucleotides read TGTGCCAGCAGTTTATCGGGAGAACCCTACAATGAGCAGTTCTTC.

This sequence joins TRBV30 and TRBJ2-2; 7 bases agree with TRBD2. V shed 5 bases and J 0 bases; nucleotides not matched to a gene: 6. The germline gives CDR1 GTSNPN, CDR2 SVGIG (reference sequence). This CDR3 has 15 amino acids. The CDR3 reads CAWGEGGPNTGELFF. CDR3 in DNA: TGTGCCTGGGGGGAGGGAGGGCCGAACACCGGGGAGCTGTTTTTT.

The gene calls are TRBV27 and TRBJ2-1; D perhaps matches TRBD1 (6 bases). Germline-derived CDR1 and CDR2 are MNHEY and SMNVEV (reference sequence). The CDR3 sequence is 16 residues long. V was pared by 3 bases and J by 7 bases, with 19 bases between. CDR3 nucleotide sequence: TGTGCCAGCAGTTTGACAGGCGGTCTGGCCCTAAATGAGCAGTTCTTC. As protein: CASSLTGGLALNEQFF.

This clone was observed once. This chain joins TRBV4-1 and TRBJ1-5; tentative D call: TRBD1 (5 bases). Germline assignment: CDR1 MGHRA and CDR2 YSYEKL. The CDR3 is 16 amino acids. Deletions cut 4 bases from V and 4 bases from J, with 17 bases between. The CDR3 DNA reads TGCGCCAGCAGCCTAACTACCGGGGGGGGAAATCAGCCCCAGCATTTT. Residues: CASSLTTGGGNQPQHF.

The CDR3 loop reads CASSPRQGISYGYTF. CDR3 in DNA: TGCGCCAGCAGCCCCCGACAGGGAATTTCTTACGGCTACACCTTC. The chain combines TRBV4-1 with TRBJ1-2, with 7 bases identical to TRBD1. CDR1 MGHRA and CDR2 YSYEKL come from the germline V gene. The CDR3 is made up of 15 amino acids. V lost 4 bases, J lost 8 bases, and 13 bases stayed unmatched.

The chain carries TRBV5-4 and TRBJ1-1; 7 nucleotides match TRBD1. Germline V gene sequence: CDR1 SGHNT, CDR2 YYREEE (reference sequence). The junction had 2 bases not matched to a gene; V was cut back by 5 bases and J by 1 base. The length of the CDR3 is 13 residues. Here the CDR3 reads CASRRTGNTEAFF. The CDR3 DNA follows: TGTGCCAGCAGGAGGACAGGGAACACTGAAGCTTTCTTT.

The CDR3 region is CASSVACGSSYNEQFF. The CDR3 DNA sequence: TGTGCCAGCAGCGTAGCTTGCGGCAGCTCCTACAATGAGCAGTTCTTC. The gene calls are TRBV9 and TRBJ2-1; D not resolved. Trimming pared 0 bases from V and 0 bases from J, leaving 10 bases between. This CDR3 comprises 16 residues. The germline CDR1 and CDR2 sequences are SGDLS and YYNGEE.

The chain links TRBV5-1 to TRBJ2-5; TRBD1 matches 12 bases. Germline V gene lookup returns CDR1 SGHRS and CDR2 YFSETQ. V shed 4 bases and J 5 bases; nucleotides not matched to a gene: 6. The CDR3 has 15 residues. The CDR3 bases are TGCGCCAGCAGCGCCGGGACAGGGGGCCGGGAGACCCAGTACTTC. Protein: CASSAGTGGRETQYF.